These T cell receptor beta chains were read from a single sample in a study of blood T cell repertoires in COVID-19. Method: immunoSEQ multiplex PCR; TCRdb's copy keeps in-frame clones and lacks some. The sample shows around 250,000 clones, 80% to 90% of them seen only once. Specimen: peripheral blood. These receptors originate from a woman in her sixties or seventies with COVID-19, enrolled during active disease. Each CDR3 is given with its conserved first and last residue. The D gene is left open where the match is weak. Not all rows give a size; the values are once, few, many and, for expanded clones, a class.

v_gene	d_gene	abundance	j_gene	CDR3aa	CDR3nt
TRBV15	.	.	TRBJ1-4	CATSPGVPEKLFF	TGTGCCACCAGCCCAGGGGTCCCTGAAAAACTGTTTTTT
TRBV6-2/TRBV6-3	TRBD2	.	TRBJ2-1	CASSSVAGGPLSYNEQFF	TGTGCCAGCAGTTCGGTAGCGGGAGGGCCTCTATCCTACAATGAGCAGTTCTTC
TRBV6-2/TRBV6-3	.	.	TRBJ2-5	CASSYVYGSGQLQETQYF	TGTGCCAGCAGTTACGTTTACGGTAGCGGACAATTACAAGAGACCCAGTACTTC
TRBV6-1	TRBD1	.	TRBJ2-6	CASSGRGISGANVLTF	TGTGCCAGCAGTGGCAGGGGGATCTCTGGGGCCAACGTCCTGACTTTC
TRBV5-4	.	.	TRBJ2-1	CASSDRQAYNEQFF	TGTGCCAGCAGCGATCGACAGGCCTACAATGAGCAGTTCTTC
TRBV5-5	.	.	TRBJ2-1	CASSLDFSYNEQFF	TGTGCCAGCAGCTTAGACTTTTCCTACAATGAGCAGTTCTTC
TRBV5-1	TRBD1	.	TRBJ2-7	CASSPDRVDSYEQYF	TGCGCCAGCAGCCCCGACAGGGTTGATTCTTACGAGCAGTACTTC
TRBV7-8	.	.	TRBJ2-1	CASSLAWRRGYNEQFF	TGTGCCAGCAGCTTAGCGTGGCGGAGAGGCTACAATGAGCAGTTCTTC
TRBV11-3	TRBD1	.	TRBJ1-1	CASSPQGTNTEAFF	TGTGCCAGCAGCCCACAGGGGACGAACACTGAAGCTTTCTTT
TRBV28	.	once	TRBJ2-7	CASRHYQGSWEQYF	TGTGCCAGCCGTCATTACCAGGGGAGTTGGGAGCAGTACTTC
TRBV6-6	TRBD2	.	TRBJ2-1	CASSSPHSGKKAEQFF	TGTGCCAGCAGTTCCCCCCATAGCGGGAAGAAAGCTGAGCAGTTCTTC
TRBV28	.	.	TRBJ2-7	CASSSAGGRYEQYF	TGTGCCAGCAGTTCGGCTGGGGGCAGATACGAGCAGTACTTC
TRBV30	.	.	TRBJ1-1	CAWMQGLWTEAFF	TGTGCCTGGATGCAGGGTCTGTGGACTGAAGCTTTCTTT
TRBV24-1	TRBD2	.	TRBJ2-1	CATSASRLADNEQFF	TGTGCCACCAGTGCCTCACGACTAGCGGACAATGAGCAGTTCTTC
TRBV29-1	.	.	TRBJ1-4	CSVGVGQNEKLFF	TGCAGCGTTGGGGTGGGGCAGAATGAAAAACTGTTTTTT
TRBV7-3	TRBD1	.	TRBJ1-1	CASSLRAGGVTEAFF	TGTGCCAGCAGCTTAAGGGCAGGGGGCGTCACTGAAGCTTTCTTT
TRBV7-2	.	.	TRBJ2-7	CASSLLAAGSYEQYF	TGTGCCAGCAGCTTATTGGCAGCGGGCTCCTACGAGCAGTACTTC
TRBV19	.	.	TRBJ1-5	CATIEEPNQPQHF	TGTGCCACCATAGAGGAGCCCAATCAGCCCCAGCATTTT
TRBV29-1	.	.	TRBJ2-5	CSVGNQETQYF	TGCAGCGTCGGGAACCAAGAGACCCAGTACTTC
TRBV30	.	.	TRBJ2-5	CAWSETEETQYF	TGTGCCTGGAGTGAGACAGAAGAGACCCAGTACTTC
TRBV30	.	.	TRBJ1-5	CAWTSGGNQPQHF	TGTGCCTGGACTTCAGGGGGCAATCAGCCCCAGCATTTT
TRBV24-1	.	.	TRBJ2-7	CATSDPTGHILNYEQYF	TGTGCCACCAGTGATCCTACTGGACATATACTAAATTACGAGCAGTACTTC
TRBV6-6	TRBD1	.	TRBJ1-5	CATQTGRKPQHF	TGTGCCACCCAGACAGGGAGAAAGCCCCAGCATTTT
TRBV5-1	TRBD1	.	TRBJ1-4	CASRFQGDEKLFF	TGCGCCAGCAGGTTTCAGGGGGATGAAAAACTGTTTTTT
TRBV5-1	.	once	TRBJ2-2	CASGLTGFAGELFF	TGCGCCAGCGGCCTCACAGGGTTTGCCGGGGAGCTGTTTTTT
TRBV11-2	.	.	TRBJ1-5	CASSPDWVNQPQHF	TGTGCCAGCAGCCCCGACTGGGTCAATCAGCCCCAGCATTTT
TRBV6-5	.	.	TRBJ2-7	CASATVPTYEQYF	TGTGCCAGTGCGACAGTTCCGACTTACGAGCAGTACTTC
TRBV19	TRBD2	.	TRBJ2-1	CASSYSGWLEQFF	TGTGCCAGTAGTTATAGCGGGTGGTTGGAGCAGTTCTTC
TRBV30	TRBD2	once	TRBJ2-1	CAWSVLRGGYEQFF	TGTGCCTGGAGTGTACTACGGGGGGGCTATGAGCAGTTCTTC
TRBV5-1	.	.	TRBJ2-7	CASSIGDTTGHEQYF	TGCGCCAGCAGCATAGGGGACACAACGGGCCACGAGCAGTACTTC
TRBV5-1	.	once	TRBJ2-6	CASSTTPGANVLTF	TGCGCCAGCAGCACGACACCTGGGGCCAACGTCCTGACTTTC
TRBV20-1	.	.	TRBJ1-4	CSASSVSNEKLFF	TGCAGTGCTAGTTCTGTTTCTAATGAAAAACTGTTTTTT
TRBV6-6	TRBD1	.	TRBJ1-5	CASSPRQGQPQHF	TGTGCCAGCAGTCCTCGACAGGGCCAACCCCAGCATTTT
TRBV7-8	TRBD1	few	TRBJ2-2	CASRQGGYANTGELFF	TGTGCCAGCAGACAGGGGGGCTACGCGAACACCGGGGAGCTGTTTTTT
TRBV2	TRBD1	.	TRBJ1-5	CASIEGRGRLSNQPQHF	TGTGCCAGCATAGAGGGCAGGGGGAGACTCAGCAATCAGCCCCAGCATTTT
TRBV30	TRBD1	once	TRBJ2-5	CAWSSTGGWQETQYF	TGTGCCTGGAGTAGTACAGGGGGCTGGCAAGAGACCCAGTACTTC
TRBV11-2	TRBD1	.	TRBJ1-1	CASSPGTGNTEAFF	TGTGCCAGCAGCCCCGGGACAGGGAACACTGAAGCTTTCTTT
TRBV3-1/TRBV3-2	TRBD2	.	TRBJ2-3	CASSQAAGGPSTDTQYF	TGTGCCAGCAGCCAAGCGGCGGGAGGGCCTAGCACAGATACGCAGTATTTT
TRBV5-1	TRBD1	.	TRBJ1-5	CASSLEGGTGKHF	TGCGCCAGCAGCTTGGAAGGTGGGACAGGCAAGCATTTT
TRBV2	TRBD1	.	TRBJ1-4	CASSQGTGEFEKLFF	TGTGCCAGCTCTCAAGGCACAGGGGAGTTCGAAAAACTGTTTTTT
TRBV6-2/TRBV6-3	.	few	TRBJ1-5	CASSLQGRGQPQHF	TGTGCCAGCAGCCTACAGGGTAGAGGTCAGCCCCAGCATTTT
TRBV20-1	TRBD1	.	TRBJ2-1	CSASLGQGVDEQFF	TGCAGTGCTAGTCTTGGACAGGGGGTAGATGAGCAGTTCTTC
TRBV7-3	.	.	TRBJ1-5	CASSLNRRDTDQPQHF	TGTGCCAGCAGCTTAAATCGTCGGGACACGGATCAGCCCCAGCATTTT
TRBV18	TRBD1	.	TRBJ2-7	CASSPGQVHEQYF	TGTGCCAGCTCCCCCGGACAGGTCCACGAGCAGTACTTC
TRBV7-2	.	once	TRBJ1-4	CASSLRDRNEKLFF	TGTGCCAGCAGCTTAAGAGACAGGAATGAAAAACTGTTTTTT
TRBV28	TRBD1	.	TRBJ2-7	CASGTGGYEQYF	TGTGCCAGCGGGACAGGGGGATACGAGCAGTACTTC
TRBV12-5	.	.	TRBJ1-2	CASGLVLMRAAYGYTF	TGTGCTAGTGGTTTGGTACTAATGAGGGCAGCCTATGGCTACACCTTC
TRBV4-2	TRBD2	.	TRBJ2-1	CASSQDGREGGEQFF	TGTGCCAGCAGCCAAGATGGGCGGGAGGGCGGTGAGCAGTTCTTC